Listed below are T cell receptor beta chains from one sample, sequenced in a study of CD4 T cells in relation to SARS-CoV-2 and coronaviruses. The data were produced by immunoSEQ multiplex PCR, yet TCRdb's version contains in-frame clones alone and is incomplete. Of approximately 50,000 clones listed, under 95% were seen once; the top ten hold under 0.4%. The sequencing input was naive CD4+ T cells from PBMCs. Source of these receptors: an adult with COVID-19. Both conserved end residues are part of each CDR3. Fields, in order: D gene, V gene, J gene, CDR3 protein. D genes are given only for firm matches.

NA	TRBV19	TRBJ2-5	CASSTHSRGSLETQYF
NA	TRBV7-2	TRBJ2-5	CASSRTETQYF
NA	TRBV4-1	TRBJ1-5	CASSQVGGNQPQHF
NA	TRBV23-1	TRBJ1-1	CASSVDRRRWNTEAFF
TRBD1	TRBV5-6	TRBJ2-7	CASSLEDRVREQYF
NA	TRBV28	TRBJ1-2	CASQQGEANYGYTF
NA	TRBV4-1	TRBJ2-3	CASSRGQSTDTQYF
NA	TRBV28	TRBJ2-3	CATILLHGPDTQYF
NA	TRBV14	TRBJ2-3	CASSVYREDTQYF
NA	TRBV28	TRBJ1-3	CASRQGSGNTIYF
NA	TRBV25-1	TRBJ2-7	CASSERRGLSYEQYF
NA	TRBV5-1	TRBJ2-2	CASSLDRVVAGELFF
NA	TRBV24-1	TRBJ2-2	CATRSRSNTGELFF
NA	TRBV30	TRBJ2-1	CAWNPGMGSLEQFF
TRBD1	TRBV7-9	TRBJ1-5	CASSSSGTGSNQPQHF
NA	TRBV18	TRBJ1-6	CASSPGRNNSPLHF
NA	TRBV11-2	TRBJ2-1	CASVLGESRDEQFF
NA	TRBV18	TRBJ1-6	CASSPLQTAADYNSPLHF
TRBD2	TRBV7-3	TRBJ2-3	CASSLGTSITDTQYF
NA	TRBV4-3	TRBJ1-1	CASSQEGTFMNTEAFF
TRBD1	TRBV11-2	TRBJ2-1	CASSLGTGTYNEQFF
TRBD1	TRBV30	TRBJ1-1	CAWSSLWTGRINTEAFF
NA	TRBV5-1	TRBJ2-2	CASRPGQLGNTGELFF
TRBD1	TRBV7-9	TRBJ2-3	CASSRLWTGSTDTQYF
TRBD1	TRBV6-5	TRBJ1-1	CASTGQENTEAFF
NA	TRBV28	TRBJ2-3	CASSLWGETSTDTQYF
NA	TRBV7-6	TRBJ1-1	CASSLESGWSDTEAFF
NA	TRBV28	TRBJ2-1	CASSSQGHNEQFF
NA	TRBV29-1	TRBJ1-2	CSVGSTYGYTF
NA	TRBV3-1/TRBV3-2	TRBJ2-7	CASSQDGGTYEQYF
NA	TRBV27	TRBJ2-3	CASSFAPHSRSTDTQYF
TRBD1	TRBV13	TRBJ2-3	CASSPGTGGLRDTQYF
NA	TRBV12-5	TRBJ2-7	CASGLGILGRPSFYEQYF
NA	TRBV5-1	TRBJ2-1	CASSLVGKTGWVQFF
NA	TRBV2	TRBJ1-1	CASKTPNTEAFF
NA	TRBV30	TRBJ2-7	CAGRGKDSYEQYF
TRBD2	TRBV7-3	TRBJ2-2	CASSFRAGGGATGELFF
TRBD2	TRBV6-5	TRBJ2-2	CASSRTSGGTGELFF
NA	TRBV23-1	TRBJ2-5	CASSQEGKTQYF
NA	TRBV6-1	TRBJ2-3	CASSEIRADTQYF
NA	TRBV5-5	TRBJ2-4	CASSLVVGIVNIQYF
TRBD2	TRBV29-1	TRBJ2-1	CSVDAGETYNEQFF
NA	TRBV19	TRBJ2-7	CASSISSFSTHEQYF
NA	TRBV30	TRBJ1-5	CAWSSQAGQNQPQHF
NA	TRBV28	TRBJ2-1	CASTPYLWGYNEQFF
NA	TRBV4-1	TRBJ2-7	CASSQGVLEYEQYF
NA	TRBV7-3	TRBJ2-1	CASSFEPGSYNEQFF
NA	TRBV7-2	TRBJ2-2	CASSSHGRGAGGELFF